The clone carrying this T cell receptor beta chain appeared a few times. The source of the sample is a study of T cells in Graves' hyperthyroidism and ophthalmopathy. This CDR3 region has 20 residues. The V end lost 4 bases, the J end lost 1 base, and 26 bases lay between the germline ends. The germline gives CDR1 SGHVS, CDR2 FQNEAQ. The investigators amplified TCR beta CDR3 regions from RNA transcripts. The HTBI primer set drove a first-round RT-PCR of the TCR CDR3. A single record per CDR3 protein comes from TCRdb applying MiXCR to the multiplex PCR reads. Of about 710,000 distinct CDR3 sequences listed, roughly 17% were seen once; the top ten hold roughly 8%.

V is TRBV7-8 and J is TRBJ2-4, with D tentatively TRBD1 (5 bases). This TCR was recovered from a man between 18 and 29 years old with Graves' hyperthyroidism. The sample comprised blood. The DNA of the CDR3 is TGTGCCAGCAGCTCCGACAGAGACACGATCATCAGGATGGCCAAAAACATTCAGTACTTC. Residues: CASSSDRDTIIRMAKNIQYF.